The rows below give T cell receptor beta chains drawn from one sample of a study of cytotoxic CD8 clonotypes in ibrutinib-treated CLL. Assay: immunoSEQ multiplex PCR; the TCRdb copy retains only in-frame clones and omits some. The sample lists 85,000 or so clones; around 79% were seen once. Here the sequenced sample was PBMCs, taken after 12 months of ibrutinib treatment. Receptors originate from a human donor with chronic lymphocytic leukemia. The CDR3 runs from the conserved cysteine through the conserved F or W. A D gene is named only where the DNA matches it firmly. Size is stated for part of the rows, as once, few or many counts, or as a class when the clone is expanded.

size	V	D	J	length	DNA	CDR3
NA	TRBV28	NA	TRBJ2-7	13	TGTGCCAGCAGTTTCAGGAATACCTACGAGCAGTACTTC	CASSFRNTYEQYF
NA	TRBV2	NA	TRBJ2-1	15	TGTGCCAGCGGCCAGCGCTACTTCGGGGGCAATGAGCAGTTCTTC	CASGQRYFGGNEQFF
once	TRBV2	NA	TRBJ2-7	15	TGTGCCAGCAGTGAAGCCCCTAATCCCTCCTACGAGCAGTACTTC	CASSEAPNPSYEQYF
few	TRBV10-1	TRBD1	TRBJ1-2	15	TGCGCCAGCAGCTTTGAAAACGGGACAGGGAGTGGCTACACCTTC	CASSFENGTGSGYTF
once	TRBV11-1	TRBD2	TRBJ2-2	17	TGTGCCAGCAGCTTCCGGCTAGCGGGTGGGCTGGCCGGGGAGCTGTTTTTT	CASSFRLAGGLAGELFF
NA	TRBV2	NA	TRBJ2-1	14	TGTGCCAGCAGGGGGGAGTGGTCCTACAATGAGCAGTTCTTC	CASRGEWSYNEQFF
NA	TRBV7-2	NA	TRBJ1-6	15	TGTGCCAGCAGCTTAGGGTTTGGGTTAGGTTCACCCCTCCACTTT	CASSLGFGLGSPLHF
NA	TRBV2	NA	TRBJ2-7	14	TGTGCCAGCAGGGCCACAGGAGGGGCCTACGAGCAGTACTTC	CASRATGGAYEQYF
NA	TRBV30	NA	TRBJ2-4	14	TGTGCCTGGAGTGTAGGGGGAGGGAATAACATTCAGTACTTC	CAWSVGGGNNIQYF
NA	TRBV6-5	NA	TRBJ2-7	15	TGTGCCAGCAGTTACTCGACTGGGTGGGGTTACGAGCAGTACTTC	CASSYSTGWGYEQYF
NA	TRBV28	TRBD2	TRBJ2-5	15	TGTGCCAGCAGGCCCCCTCGCGGGAGGGGGGAGACCCAGTACTTC	CASRPPRGRGETQYF
NA	TRBV7-2	NA	TRBJ2-2	15	TGTGCCAGCAGCCCAGGCGGGGTAGTTGGTTTGGGTGTATCCTTT	CASSPGGVVGLGVSF
NA	TRBV5-1	NA	TRBJ1-3	14	TGCGCCAGCAGCCCGGGACATCGGGGAAACACCATATATTTT	CASSPGHRGNTIYF
NA	TRBV28	TRBD1	TRBJ1-4	18	TGTGCCAGCAGTTTACCGCGACAGGGGGTGTATACTAATGAAAAACTGTTTTTT	CASSLPRQGVYTNEKLFF
NA	TRBV7-2	NA	TRBJ2-3	13	TGTGCCAGCAGCTTAACTCCGGGAGATACGCAGTATTTT	CASSLTPGDTQYF
NA	TRBV2	TRBD1	TRBJ2-6	19	TGTGCCAGCAGGCCAGGGACAGGGGCATTCACAGGGGGGGCCAACGTCCTGACTTTC	CASRPGTGAFTGGANVLTF
once	TRBV9	TRBD2	TRBJ2-5	16	TGTGCCAGCAGCGAAGAAATAGCGGGAGTTAGAGAGACCCAGTACTTC	CASSEEIAGVRETQYF
few	TRBV2	NA	TRBJ2-7	13	TGTGCCAGCAGCCAGGGGCTAGCCTGGGAGCAGTACTTC	CASSQGLAWEQYF
once	TRBV5-1	NA	TRBJ2-5	13	TGCGCCAGCAGCTTGGTTACCAGGGAGACCCAGTACTTC	CASSLVTRETQYF
NA	TRBV7-6	NA	TRBJ1-4	13	TGTGCCAGCAGATATGCAACTAATGAAAAACTGTTTTTT	CASRYATNEKLFF
NA	TRBV28	TRBD2	TRBJ2-7	15	TGTGCCAGCAGCCCCCCCCTAGCGGGACCCGGCGAGCAGTACTTC	CASSPPLAGPGEQYF
NA	TRBV7-2	TRBD2	TRBJ2-1	15	TGTGCCAGCAGCTTAAGCGCGGGAGGATGGAATGAGCAGTTCTTC	CASSLSAGGWNEQFF
NA	TRBV5-1	TRBD1	TRBJ2-5	16	TGCGCCAGCAGCTTGGTGGGGACAGGGGTCCAAGAGACCCAGTACTTC	CASSLVGTGVQETQYF
NA	TRBV7-3	NA	TRBJ1-1	15	TGTGCCAGCAGCTTAATAGGCGGGGGATACACTGAAGCTTTCTTT	CASSLIGGGYTEAFF
NA	TRBV13	NA	TRBJ2-2	13	TGTGCCAGCAGCTTAGCGGGCTCCGGGGAGCTGTTTTTT	CASSLAGSGELFF
NA	TRBV28	TRBD2	TRBJ2-7	14	TGTGCCAGCAGTTCGGGTAGCGGGAGGGGAGAGCAGTACTTC	CASSSGSGRGEQYF
NA	TRBV1	NA	TRBJ2-1	19	TGCACCAGCAGCCAAGAGCGGGCTAGCGGGGGGGCTGCGGACAATGAGCAGTTCTTC	CTSSQERASGGAADNEQFF
NA	TRBV6-6	NA	TRBJ1-6	16	TGTGCCAACAGTTACCGTGGGGGGGGATATAATTCACCCCTCCACTTT	CANSYRGGGYNSPLHF
NA	TRBV5-1	NA	TRBJ1-1	13	TGCGCCAGCAGCCCTGACGGGAACACTGAAGCTTTCTTT	CASSPDGNTEAFF
NA	TRBV4-3	TRBD1	TRBJ1-2	13	TGCGCCAGCAGCCCCGAGGGGGCGTATGGCTACACCTTC	CASSPEGAYGYTF
NA	TRBV7-3	NA	TRBJ1-1	16	TGTGCCAGCAGTCCCCAGGGGCCTAGTGGAGGCACTGAAGCTTTCTTT	CASSPQGPSGGTEAFF
NA	TRBV6-1	NA	TRBJ1-4	14	TGTGCCAGCCTTGACCGGGACGGAAATGAAAAACTGTTTTTT	CASLDRDGNEKLFF
NA	TRBV11-3	TRBD2	TRBJ2-1	18	TGTGCCAGCAGCCCCGGGGCCGGGACTAGCGGGAGGGACAATGAGCAGTTCTTC	CASSPGAGTSGRDNEQFF
NA	TRBV2	TRBD2	TRBJ2-1	14	TGTGCCAGCAGTGTGACTAGCGGGGCGGGTGAGCAGTTCTTC	CASSVTSGAGEQFF
NA	TRBV19	TRBD2	TRBJ2-3	15	TGTGCCAGTAGTAGACGGGACTACAGCACAGATACGCAGTATTTT	CASSRRDYSTDTQYF
NA	TRBV7-2	NA	TRBJ1-5	15	TGTGCCAGCAGCCCTTCGGGCGGGGAGGCTCAGCCCCAGCATTTT	CASSPSGGEAQPQHF
NA	TRBV29-1	NA	TRBJ1-4	12	TGCAGCGCCGAGGACGGGAATGAAAAACTGTTTTTT	CSAEDGNEKLFF
NA	TRBV4-2	NA	TRBJ2-5	16	TGTGCCAGCAGCCAAGAGGGGTCCAGGACTCAAGAGACCCAGTACTTC	CASSQEGSRTQETQYF
once	TRBV15	NA	TRBJ2-7	12	TGTGCCACCAGCAGAGATTTCGGTGAGCAGTACTTC	CATSRDFGEQYF
NA	TRBV30	NA	TRBJ1-5	13	TGTGCCTGGACCGGATCTGATGGGCAGCCCCAGCATTTT	CAWTGSDGQPQHF